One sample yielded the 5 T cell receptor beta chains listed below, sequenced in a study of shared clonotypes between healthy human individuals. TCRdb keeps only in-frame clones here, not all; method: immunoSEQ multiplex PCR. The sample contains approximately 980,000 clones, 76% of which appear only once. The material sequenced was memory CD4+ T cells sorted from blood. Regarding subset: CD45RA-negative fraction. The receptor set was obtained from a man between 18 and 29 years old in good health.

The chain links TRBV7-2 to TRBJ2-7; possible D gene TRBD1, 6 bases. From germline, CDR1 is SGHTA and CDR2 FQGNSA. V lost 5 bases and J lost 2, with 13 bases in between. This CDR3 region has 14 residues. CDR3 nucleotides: TGTGCCAGCAGCCCGACAACAGGGACCTACGAGCAGTACTTC. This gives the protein CASSPTTGTYEQYF.

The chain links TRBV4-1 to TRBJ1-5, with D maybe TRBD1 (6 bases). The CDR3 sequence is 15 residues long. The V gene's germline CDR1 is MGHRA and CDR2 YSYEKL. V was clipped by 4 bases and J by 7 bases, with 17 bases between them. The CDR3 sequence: CASSPGTGSLQPQHF. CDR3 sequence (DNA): TGCGCCAGCAGCCCGGGTACAGGGTCTTTACAGCCCCAGCATTTT.

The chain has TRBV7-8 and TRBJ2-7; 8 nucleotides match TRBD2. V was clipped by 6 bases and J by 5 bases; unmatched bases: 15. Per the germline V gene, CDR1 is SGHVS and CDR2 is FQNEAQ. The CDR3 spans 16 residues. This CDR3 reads CASRAGGDRQRHEQYF. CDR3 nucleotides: TGTGCCAGCAGGGCCGGGGGGGACCGACAGCGGCACGAGCAGTACTTC.

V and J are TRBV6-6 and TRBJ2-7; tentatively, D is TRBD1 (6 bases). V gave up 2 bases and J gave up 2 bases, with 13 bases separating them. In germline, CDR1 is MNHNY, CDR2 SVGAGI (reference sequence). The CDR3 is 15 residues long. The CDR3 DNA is TGTGCCAGCAGTTACGGTTCAGGGGACGCCTACGAGCAGTACTTC. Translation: CASSYGSGDAYEQYF.

CDR3 in DNA: TGTGCCAGCAGTTACTCGTTCCAGAACTATAATTCACCCCTCCACTTT. Translation: CASSYSFQNYNSPLHF. The V gene is TRBV6-5, the J gene TRBJ1-6, with unresolved D. From germline, CDR1 is MNHEY and CDR2 SVGAGI. The V end lost 0 bases, the J end lost 3 bases, and 9 bases lay between the germline ends. The CDR3 spans 16 residues.